This is a list of T cell receptor beta chains from one sample in a study of T cell repertoires in cytomegalovirus infection. MiXCR, applied by TCRdb to the reads, yields one record per CDR3 protein. The table records around 130,000 distinct CDR3 sequences, about 24% of them present only once. The antigens these receptors bind are not known. The sequenced material came from PBMCs, sequenced either directly or after in vitro stimulation (not recorded which). These receptors were collected from a human donor in good health (CMV status not recorded). Some clones in this sample may be carry-over from other donors' samples. The CDR3 runs from the conserved cysteine through the conserved F or W. The D gene is left open where the match is weak. Clone size is stated in some rows and not others, as once, few, many or a class when expanded.

TRBJ2-1	many	TRBV6-1	TRBD1	CASSLDRYNEQFF	TGTGCCAGCAGTTTGGACAGGTACAATGAGCAGTTCTTC
TRBJ1-1	.	TRBV6-1	TRBD1	CASRQGPAFF	TGTGCCAGCAGACAGGGGCCAGCTTTCTTT
TRBJ2-1	many	TRBV28	TRBD1	CASTPPGQGYNEQFF	TGTGCCAGCACTCCACCGGGACAGGGTTACAATGAGCAGTTCTTC
TRBJ2-3	few	TRBV9	.	CASSVVGRDTQYF	TGTGCCAGCAGCGTAGTCGGTAGGGATACGCAGTATTTT
TRBJ2-7	.	TRBV28	TRBD2	CASSPEGLAGRYEQYF	TGTGCCAGCAGCCCCGAGGGACTAGCGGGAAGATACGAGCAGTACTTC
TRBJ2-1	few	TRBV7-6	TRBD2	CASSLAPIGASGRGNEQFF	TGTGCCAGCAGCTTAGCGCCTATCGGGGCTAGCGGGAGGGGAAATGAGCAGTTCTTC
TRBJ2-3	.	TRBV20-1	TRBD2	CSARHPSGKGTDTQYF	TGCAGTGCTAGGCATCCTAGCGGGAAAGGCACAGATACGCAGTATTTT
TRBJ2-2	many	TRBV7-2	TRBD1	CASIMDRTNTGELFF	TGTGCCAGCATCATGGACAGGACGAACACCGGGGAGCTGTTTTTT
TRBJ2-1	few	TRBV12-3/TRBV12-4	.	CASSLARLDNNEQFF	TGTGCCAGCAGTTTAGCGCGGTTAGATAACAATGAGCAGTTCTTC
TRBJ2-3	few	TRBV5-4	.	CAYLWGARGTDTQYF	TGTGCGTACCTGTGGGGAGCACGGGGCACAGATACGCAGTATTTT
TRBJ2-1	few	TRBV24-1	TRBD2	CATSEPRLAGLYNEQFF	TGTGCCACCAGTGAGCCCCGACTAGCGGGATTATACAATGAGCAGTTCTTC
TRBJ2-1	few	TRBV7-2	.	CASSFSGYNEQFF	TGTGCCAGCAGCTTCAGTGGTTACAATGAGCAGTTCTTC
TRBJ2-3	.	TRBV7-8	TRBD2	CASSVGTSGWTDTQYF	TGTGCCAGCAGCGTCGGGACTAGCGGGTGGACAGATACGCAGTATTTT
TRBJ1-2	.	TRBV19	TRBD1	CASSMLRDRSNYGYTF	TGTGCCAGTAGTATGCTGCGGGACAGGTCTAACTATGGCTACACCTTC
TRBJ2-1	.	TRBV5-5	.	CASSPEPHEQFF	TGTGCCAGCAGCCCCGAACCGCATGAGCAGTTCTTC
TRBJ2-1	once	TRBV20-1	TRBD2	CSASELAGVDEQFF	TGCAGTGCTAGTGAGCTAGCGGGAGTCGATGAGCAGTTCTTC
TRBJ2-2	few	TRBV4-1	TRBD1	CASSQQGATSGELFF	TGCGCCAGCAGCCAGCAGGGGGCGACGAGCGGGGAGCTGTTTTTT
TRBJ1-1	few	TRBV19	.	CASSSLSLGTEAFF	TGTGCCAGTAGTAGTCTATCCCTGGGGACTGAAGCTTTCTTT
TRBJ1-4	.	TRBV11-2	TRBD1	CASSFFRGQNEKLFF	TGTGCCAGCAGCTTTTTCAGGGGGCAAAATGAAAAACTGTTTTTT
TRBJ2-1	few	TRBV6-2/TRBV6-3	.	CASSSRGTSSYNEQFF	TGTGCCAGCAGCTCGAGGGGGACCAGCTCCTACAATGAGCAGTTCTTC
TRBJ2-1	.	TRBV20-1	.	CSESGANREQFF	TGCAGTGAGAGCGGAGCCAACCGTGAGCAGTTCTTC
TRBJ2-2	.	TRBV19	TRBD1	CASNIARAGGNTGELFF	TGTGCCAGTAACATAGCCAGGGCAGGGGGCAACACCGGGGAGCTGTTTTTT
TRBJ2-7	.	TRBV6-2/TRBV6-3	TRBD2	CAARPGLAGSYEQYF	TGTGCCGCACGCCCGGGACTAGCGGGCTCTTACGAGCAGTACTTC
TRBJ1-3	many	TRBV7-7	.	CASSAGRSAGNTIYF	TGTGCTAGCAGCGCCGGGAGGTCGGCTGGAAACACCATATATTTT
TRBJ2-1	many	TRBV6-5	TRBD2	CASSSLGLAYNEQFF	TGTGCCAGCAGTTCGTTGGGACTAGCTTACAATGAGCAGTTCTTC
TRBJ2-4	few	TRBV9	TRBD2	CASSVGPSGAPQNIQYF	TGTGCCAGCAGCGTAGGGCCTAGCGGAGCCCCCCAAAACATTCAGTACTTC
TRBJ2-7	.	TRBV7-2	TRBD2	CASEPGLAGYEQYF	TGTGCCAGTGAACCGGGACTAGCGGGGTACGAGCAGTACTTC
TRBJ2-3	.	TRBV14	.	CASSPLSNTDTQYF	TGTGCCAGCAGCCCCCTCTCGAACACAGATACGCAGTATTTT
TRBJ2-3	many	TRBV7-2	.	CASSPSSGPPTDTQYF	TGTGCCAGCAGCCCCTCATCCGGACCCCCCACAGATACGCAGTATTTT
TRBJ2-5	.	TRBV5-1	.	CASSRLGTQETQYF	TGCGCCAGCAGCCGTTTAGGTACGCAAGAGACCCAGTACTTC
TRBJ1-1	many	TRBV7-9	TRBD1	CASRPRGPGIYTEAFF	TGTGCCAGCAGACCTAGGGGGCCGGGGATATACACTGAAGCTTTCTTT
TRBJ2-7	many	TRBV7-2	TRBD1	CASTPLRGQYSGEQYF	TGTGCCAGCACCCCCCTAAGGGGACAGTATTCGGGAGAGCAGTACTTC
TRBJ2-5	few	TRBV28	TRBD2	CASSSTSGETQYF	TGTGCCAGCAGTTCGACTAGCGGAGAGACCCAGTACTTC
TRBJ1-2	few	TRBV12-3/TRBV12-4	.	CASTGLEGFGYTF	TGTGCCAGCACCGGCTTAGAGGGATTTGGCTACACCTTC
TRBJ2-3	.	TRBV6-1	TRBD2	CASSPDPPLAGVPDTQYF	TGTGCCAGCAGCCCCGATCCTCCACTAGCGGGAGTGCCAGATACGCAGTATTTT
TRBJ2-2	.	TRBV11-2	.	CASSLSRAGTGELFF	TGTGCCAGCAGCTTAAGTCGGGCAGGGACCGGGGAGCTGTTTTTT
TRBJ2-5	few	TRBV28	.	CASTMGLSGETQYF	TGTGCCAGCACCATGGGACTCTCGGGAGAGACCCAGTACTTC
TRBJ1-1	few	TRBV7-2	TRBD1	CASSKEQGTNTEAFF	TGTGCCAGCAGCAAAGAACAGGGGACGAACACTGAAGCTTTCTTT
TRBJ2-1	many	TRBV27	.	CASSLSGLTRDNEQFF	TGTGCCAGCAGTTTAAGTGGACTCACCCGGGACAATGAGCAGTTCTTC
TRBJ2-7	few	TRBV27	TRBD2	CASSFHWEGSSYEQYF	TGTGCCAGCAGCTTCCACTGGGAGGGAAGCTCCTACGAGCAGTACTTC
TRBJ2-1	.	TRBV6-2/TRBV6-3	TRBD1	CASSLPGGFSYNEQFF	TGTGCCAGCAGTTTACCAGGGGGCTTTTCCTACAATGAGCAGTTCTTC
TRBJ2-7	few	TRBV24-1	.	CATSDFRTAYEQYF	TGTGCCACCAGTGATTTTCGGACTGCCTACGAGCAGTACTTC